These 7 T cell receptor beta chains originate from one sample sequenced in a study of T cell responses to AZD1222 COVID-19 vaccine. Only in-frame clones appear in the TCRdb table, and some are missing; sequencing was by immunoSEQ multiplex PCR. The data contain about 120,000 clones, approximately 94% of them singletons. Sequenced here: peripheral blood, sampled 28 days after the second AZD1222 dose. The receptors here all came from an adult who received the AZD1222 COVID-19 vaccine.

This chain links TRBV5-1 with TRBJ1-2, with 8 bases aligning to TRBD1. In germline, CDR1 is SGHRS, CDR2 YFSETQ. J lost 2 bases, V lost 2 bases, and 5 bases had no gene match. This CDR3 has 15 residues. CDR3 amino acids: CASSLVDRGNYGYTF. The CDR3 nucleotides are TGCGCCAGCAGCTTAGTTGACAGGGGAAACTATGGCTACACCTTC.

V usage is TRBV5-1 and J usage is TRBJ1-1; perhaps TRBD1 as D (6 bases). With 8 bases removed from V and 1 base from J, the gap between germline ends came to 12 bases. The CDR3 sequence is 13 residues long. The germline gives CDR1 SGHRS, CDR2 YFSETQ. CDR3 nucleotide sequence: TGCGCCAGTACAGGGATCGGGAACACTGAAGCTTTCTTT. Translating it yields CASTGIGNTEAFF.

This chain links TRBV2 with TRBJ1-1, with D perhaps TRBD1 (5 bases). The CDR3 length is 12 residues. V was trimmed by 1 base and J by 9 bases, leaving 9 bases between them. The germline V gene encodes CDR1 SNHLY and CDR2 FYNNEI. The DNA for the CDR3 is TGTGCCAGCAGTGAAGGGGGGTCGAAAGCTTTCTTT. Protein sequence: CASSEGGSKAFF. Drawing the rest from reference TRBV2 and TRBJ1-1, the complete variable domain is EPEVTQTPSHQVTQMGQEVILRCVPISNHLYFYWYRQILGQKVEFLVSFYNNEISEKSEIFDDQFSVERPDGSNFTLKIRSTKLEDSAMYFCASSEGGSKAFFGQGTRLTVV.

This chain uses TRBV6-5 with TRBJ2-1; D gene uncertain. CDR1 and CDR2 from the germline V gene are MNHEY and SVGAGI. Between the trimmed V and J ends, which lost 6 bases and 4 bases, there was a span of 7 bases. This CDR3 is built from 12 residues. The CDR3 DNA is TGTGCCAGCAGAGACGGATACAATGAGCAGTTCTTC. Protein: CASRDGYNEQFF.

The chain employs TRBV11-2 and TRBJ2-3; tentatively, D is TRBD2 (5 bases). V lost 6 bases and J 2 bases, leaving 9 bases between the germline ends. The CDR3 has 13 residues. The germline CDR1 and CDR2 sequences are SGHAT and FQNNGV. The CDR3 protein is CASRSGLTDTQYF. CDR3 sequence (DNA): TGTGCCAGCAGGAGCGGCCTCACAGATACGCAGTATTTT.

V gene TRBV6-6 combines with J gene TRBJ2-4; 7 bases map to TRBD2. CDR3 length: 12 amino acids. Trimming took 6 bases from V and 7 from J; bases not matched to a gene: 3. Germline lookup yields CDR1 MNHNY and CDR2 SVGAGI (reference sequence). The CDR3 DNA reads as TGTGCCAGCAGCCGAGCGGGGAACATTCAGTACTTC. Translating it yields CASSRAGNIQYF.

The CDR3 loop reads CASSLVPHEQYF. The CDR3 region has the DNA TGTGCCAGCAGCTTAGTCCCGCACGAGCAGTACTTC. The rearrangement links TRBV11-3 to TRBJ2-7; D gene uncertain. V was cut by 1 base and J by 5 bases, with 6 bases left in between. Germline V gene sequence: CDR1 SGHNT, CDR2 YENEEA. The CDR3 has 12 residues.